This T cell receptor (beta chain) was retrieved from a study of long-term antiretroviral therapy in people with HIV. Overall study findings and caveats: Clonal populations expanded prior to ART predominated within the repertoire at all time points. Once patients were on ART, diversity went higher but still fell short of transplant donor controls.

Samples were assayed with immunoSEQ v3.0 at survey level. The method was immunoSEQ multiplex PCR; TCRdb's version includes in-frame clones alone and lacks a portion of them. Here the sample spans about 25,000 clones, about 81% being singletons. Regarding this clone: What it binds is unknown.

Germline CDR1 SEHNR, CDR2 FQNEAQ (reference sequence). The CDR3 contains 14 residues. V shed 5 bases and J shed 4 bases, with 14 bases lying between them. The clonotype was recovered from a man aged 50 or older with HIV. Material: unsorted PBMCs, obtained 2.9 years after starting antiretroviral therapy. This chain links TRBV7-9 with TRBJ1-2, with D hard to call. For the CDR3, the DNA is TGTGCCAGCAGCCAATCGCCCCGGGTCTATGGCTACACCTTC. Protein product: CASSQSPRVYGYTF.